One and the same sample provided the 13 T cell receptor beta chains below, sequenced in a study of cytomegalovirus exposure and HLA in healthy donors. Clones were sequenced by immunoSEQ multiplex PCR, and TCRdb holds only the in-frame ones, with some missing. The sample contains 100,000 to 150,000 clones, roughly nine tenths of which appear only once. Sequencing input: PBMCs. The receptors stem from a woman between 18 and 29 years old in good health and CMV-seronegative.

The chain recombines TRBV19 with TRBJ2-1, with TRBD2 identical over 12 bases. V gave up 5 bases and J gave up 7 bases; unmatched junction bases: 6. The V gene's germline CDR1 is LNHDA and CDR2 SQIVND (reference sequence). The CDR3 loop spans 15 amino acids. In nucleotides, the CDR3 is TGTGCCAGTAGTCCGACTAGCGGGAGTATTAATGAGCAGTTCTTC. Amino acids: CASSPTSGSINEQFF.

The chain links TRBV19 to TRBJ1-5; TRBD1 agrees at 9 bases. The V segment lost 3 bases and the J segment 0 bases; nucleotides outside the gene matches: 6. The V gene's germline CDR1 is LNHDA and CDR2 SQIVND (reference sequence). CDR3 length equals 17 residues. CDR3: CASSMTGGAHSNQPQHF. As DNA, the CDR3 is TGTGCCAGTAGTATGACAGGGGGGGCACATAGCAATCAGCCCCAGCATTTT.

The genes are TRBV28 and TRBJ2-7; D may be TRBD1 (6 bases). Germline lookup yields CDR1 MDHEN and CDR2 SYDVKM. V lost 7 bases, J lost 2 bases, and 12 bases lay in between. This CDR3 has 13 residues. CDR3 DNA: TGTGCCAGCACCCCGGACAGCGCCTACGAGCAGTACTTC. Its protein is CASTPDSAYEQYF.

This chain links TRBV12-5 with TRBJ1-3; 9 bases map to TRBD1. Germline CDR1 reads LGHNT; CDR2 reads FRNRAP. J lost 3 bases, V lost 1 base, and 4 bases had no gene match. The CDR3 sequence is 16 residues long. CDR3 sequence reads: CASGLDRGRSGNTIYF. The CDR3 region has the DNA TGTGCTAGTGGTTTGGACAGGGGGCGAAGTGGAAACACCATATATTTT.

A few counts support this clone. The gene calls are TRBV11-3 and TRBJ1-2, with 8 bases matching TRBD1. CDR3 length: 14 residues. V lost 5 bases and J lost 2; bases outside the gene matches: 4. Germline V gives CDR1 SGHNT, CDR2 YENEEA. The CDR3 loop reads CASSPRDRNYGYTF. CDR3 sequence (DNA): TGTGCCAGCAGCCCTCGGGACAGGAACTATGGCTACACCTTC.

The sample holds one count of this clone. The chain links TRBV6-5 to TRBJ2-4; possibly TRBD1 for D (6 bases). With 2 bases removed from V and 6 bases from J, the gap between germline ends came to 11 bases. The length of the CDR3 is 14 residues. Germline V gives CDR1 MNHEY, CDR2 SVGAGI. The CDR3 loop reads CASSYTWTANIQYF. CDR3 coding DNA: TGTGCCAGCAGTTACACCTGGACAGCAAACATTCAGTACTTC.

The table lists this clone with a count of one. The gene calls are TRBV5-1 and TRBJ2-7, with D possibly TRBD1 on 6 matching bases. The CDR3 runs 16 residues. Deletions cut 4 bases from V and 3 bases from J, with 20 bases between. From germline, CDR1 is SGHRS and CDR2 YFSETQ. This CDR3 reads CASSSGQRGPHYEQYF. CDR3 nucleotide sequence: TGCGCCAGCAGCAGCGGACAGCGAGGACCCCACTACGAGCAGTACTTC.

The gene calls are TRBV11-3 and TRBJ2-2; TRBD2 matches at 11 bases. Germline-derived CDR1 and CDR2 are SGHNT and YENEEA. The CDR3 contains 16 residues. V was clipped by 5 bases and J by 5 bases; unmatched bases: 7. The CDR3 is CASSLVLAGGTGELFF. CDR3 sequence (DNA): TGTGCCAGCAGCCTGGTTCTAGCGGGAGGTACCGGGGAGCTGTTTTTT.

The chain is built from TRBV9 and TRBJ2-3; 11 bases fit TRBD2. The CDR3 contains 16 residues. Looked up from germline, CDR1 is SGDLS and CDR2 is YYNGEE. Unmatched junction bases numbered 7, after V lost 4 bases and J lost 3 bases. CDR3 nucleotide sequence: TGTGCCAGCAGCCCCCAGACTAGCGGGATTACAGATACGCAGTATTTT. Amino acids: CASSPQTSGITDTQYF.

In nucleotides, the CDR3 is TGCGCCAGCAGCGCATCTAGCGGGAGCTGGGCCAAAAACATTCAGTACTTC. As protein: CASSASSGSWAKNIQYF. The chain combines TRBV5-1 with TRBJ2-4, with 10 bases fitting TRBD2. Germline trimming cut 4 bases from V and 1 base from J; bases unmatched to any gene: 8. CDR3 length: 17 amino acids. CDR1 and CDR2 (germline): SGHRS, YFSETQ.

V and J are TRBV5-1 and TRBJ2-7; the D gene is possibly TRBD1 (6 bases). This CDR3 is 15 amino acids long. Trimming shortened V by 0 bases and J by 2 bases, and 12 bases separated the two germline ends. Germline V lookup: CDR1 SGHRS, CDR2 YFSETQ. The CDR3 reads CASSLEGTRPYEQYF. CDR3 nucleotides: TGCGCCAGCAGCTTGGAAGGGACACGACCCTACGAGCAGTACTTC.

The table lists this clone with a count of one. This chain connects TRBV13 to TRBJ2-1; 9 positions agree with TRBD2. Germline V gene sequence: CDR1 PRHDT, CDR2 FYEKMQ (reference sequence). V was clipped by 3 bases and J by 2 bases; unmatched bases: 5. This CDR3 is 16 amino acids long. The CDR3 spells CASSFGASGTYNEQFF. DNA of the CDR3: TGTGCCAGCAGCTTCGGGGCTAGCGGGACCTACAATGAGCAGTTCTTC.

The rearrangement joins TRBV27 to TRBJ2-1, with 10 positions matching TRBD2. J was trimmed by 10 bases and V by 2 bases; bases with no gene match: 11. The CDR3 contains 16 residues. Per the germline V gene, CDR1 is MNHEY and CDR2 is SMNVEV (reference sequence). The CDR3 loop is CASSLIPSGSKSEQFF. The CDR3 bases are TGTGCCAGCAGTTTAATCCCTAGCGGGAGTAAAAGCGAGCAGTTCTTC.